This T cell receptor (beta chain) was recorded in a study of cytotoxic CD8 clonotypes in ibrutinib-treated CLL. Overall study: Overall, roughly 25 responses were partial and 2 complete; following median about 68 months, roughly 15 patients stayed remitted and around twelve progressed. The study recorded mean values of almost 260,000 productive templates and 94,082 productive rearrangements per sample. Whole-study results and caveats: Sustained-remission and progressing patients diverged in sampling times. Once treatment began, public clonotypes, which were uncommon, contracted or stayed stable.

The germline gives CDR1 KGHSH, CDR2 LQKENI. CDR3 length: 16 residues. V shed 6 bases and J 0 bases; nucleotides not matched to a gene: 8. Only a few counts were recorded for this clone. The antigen is undetermined. The method was immunoSEQ multiplex PCR; TCRdb's version includes in-frame clones alone and lacks a portion of them. In the table there are some 200,000 clones, about two thirds of which are singletons. The sample consisted of PBMCs, taken after 24 months of ibrutinib treatment. The V call is TRBV18, the J call TRBJ1-1, with 9 nucleotides matching TRBD1. The clonotype originates from a human donor with chronic lymphocytic leukemia. This chain's CDR3 is CASSPGTGSMNTEAFF. As DNA, the CDR3 is TGTGCCAGCTCCCCCGGGACAGGGTCCATGAACACTGAAGCTTTCTTT.